The 31 T cell receptor beta chains below all came from one sample that was sequenced in a study of T cell responses to AZD1222 COVID-19 vaccine. Only in-frame clones appear in the TCRdb table, and some are missing; sequencing was by immunoSEQ multiplex PCR. The sample has 120,000 to 150,000 clones, roughly 91% seen once. The starting material was peripheral blood, obtained on day 0 of AZD1222 vaccination. Receptors were obtained from an adult in good health.

The rearrangement uses TRBV2 and TRBJ1-6; 9 nucleotides agree with TRBD1. The CDR3 loop spans 15 amino acids. CDR1 and CDR2 from the germline V gene are SNHLY and FYNNEI. V was clipped by 6 bases and J by 5 bases; unmatched bases: 5. The DNA for the CDR3 is TGTGCCAGCAGGGGGACAGGGCAGAATAATTCACCCCTCCACTTT. Protein product: CASRGTGQNNSPLHF.

V and J are TRBV6-5 and TRBJ1-6, with 9 bases that match TRBD1. The ends lost 2 bases at V and 6 bases at J; junction bases unmatched: 2. CDR3 length equals 15 residues. The germline V gene encodes CDR1 MNHEY and CDR2 SVGAGI. The CDR3 DNA reads TGTGCCAGCAGTTACACAGGGGGCGGTAATTCACCCCTCCACTTT. Its protein is CASSYTGGGNSPLHF.

The V call is TRBV7-6, the J call TRBJ1-1; unclear D gene. The CDR3 is 18 amino acids. Germline CDR1 and CDR2: SGHVS and FNYEAQ. V lost 0 bases and J lost 0, with 17 bases in between. CDR3 region: CASSLAVAQDRLNTEAFF. The CDR3 region has the DNA TGTGCCAGCAGCTTAGCGGTGGCCCAGGATCGATTGAACACTGAAGCTTTCTTT.

The CDR3 reads CASSLAQSRDNYNEQFF. The CDR3 DNA follows: TGTGCCAGCAGCTTAGCGCAGTCCCGGGACAATTACAATGAGCAGTTCTTC. The chain recombines TRBV7-9 with TRBJ2-1, with D perhaps TRBD1 (6 bases). Germline lookup yields CDR1 SEHNR and CDR2 FQNEAQ (reference sequence). With 0 bases removed from V and 4 bases from J, the gap between germline ends came to 16 bases. The CDR3 runs to 17 residues.

The V and J genes are TRBV6-5 and TRBJ1-2; weak D call: TRBD1 (6 bases). V was shortened by 6 bases and J by 3 bases, with 8 bases between the two germline ends. The CDR3 has 12 amino acids. Looked up from germline, CDR1 is MNHEY and CDR2 is SVGAGI. This CDR3 reads CASRGGDYGYTF. The CDR3, as DNA: TGTGCCAGCAGAGGGGGGGACTATGGCTACACCTTC.

The chain employs TRBV7-3 and TRBJ2-7, with D unresolved. The CDR3 loop spans 15 amino acids. The germline V gene has CDR1 SGHTA and CDR2 FQGTGA. V was shortened by 4 bases and J by 5 bases, with 18 bases between the two germline ends. The CDR3 DNA follows: TGTGCCAGCAGCTCAACCCCACAAACGAAGAACGAGCAGTACTTC. It translates to CASSSTPQTKNEQYF.

The rearrangement links TRBV7-2 to TRBJ1-1, with D tentatively TRBD1 (5 bases). CDR1 and CDR2 (germline): SGHTA, FQGNSA. Deletions cut 5 bases from V and 5 bases from J, with 12 bases between. The CDR3 length is 13 residues. The CDR3, as DNA: TGTGCCAGCAGCCAATGGGGGGGGACTGAAGCTTTCTTT. Translating it yields CASSQWGGTEAFF.

The rearrangement joins TRBV18 to TRBJ2-1; 7 nucleotides match TRBD2. The CDR3 covers 14 residues. CDR1 KGHSH and CDR2 LQKENI come from the germline V gene. The trim removed 3 bases at V and 5 bases at J, leaving 4 bases unmatched. CDR3 nucleotide sequence: TGTGCCAGCTCACCTCTAGCGGCTAACAATGAGCAGTTCTTC. Translated, it gives CASSPLAANNEQFF.

This rearrangement joins TRBV15 to TRBJ1-5; maybe TRBD1 (5 bases). Germline V gives CDR1 LNHNV, CDR2 YYDKDF (reference sequence). V was pared by 1 base and J by 5 bases, with 12 bases between. CDR3 length: 15 amino acids. CDR3 DNA sequence: TGTGCCACCAGCAGAGCCAGGACACAAGATCAGCCCCAGCATTTT. Residues: CATSRARTQDQPQHF.

The rearrangement links TRBV18 to TRBJ2-1; the match to TRBD2 covers 11 bases. Germline CDR1 and CDR2: KGHSH and LQKENI. The CDR3 has 16 amino acids. Germline trimming cut 0 bases from V and 5 bases from J; bases unmatched to any gene: 3. CDR3 region: CASSPPGLADDNEQFF. The CDR3 coding sequence is TGTGCCAGCTCACCACCGGGACTAGCGGACGACAATGAGCAGTTCTTC.

The chain carries TRBV24-1 and TRBJ2-5, with D tentatively TRBD1 (6 bases). The CDR3 length is 13 residues. Germline values: CDR1 KGHDR, CDR2 SFDVKD. The V end was cut by 5 bases, the J end by 4 bases, with 10 bases between. CDR3 sequence: CATSATQGETQYF. The CDR3 coding sequence is TGTGCCACCAGTGCTACACAGGGAGAGACCCAGTACTTC.

This chain uses TRBV19 with TRBJ1-5; D unresolved. CDR3 size: 14 residues. Germline V gene sequence: CDR1 LNHDA, CDR2 SQIVND (reference sequence). V shed 4 bases and J shed 9 bases, with 16 bases lying between them. The CDR3 bases are TGTGCCAGTAGTAGCCGAGCCCGCGGCCCGCCCCAGCATTTT. It is translated as CASSSRARGPPQHF. Based on the CDR3 plus reference TRBV19 and TRBJ1-5, the full variable domain is DGGITQSPKYLFRKEGQNVTLSCEQNLNHDAMYWYRQDPGQGLRLIYYSQIVNDFQKGDIAEGYSVSREKKESFPLTVTSAQKNPTAFYLCASSSRARGPPQHFGDGTRLSIL.

A single count supports this clone. This rearrangement joins TRBV11-2 to TRBJ2-7; D is perhaps TRBD1 or TRBD2 (5 bases each). Trimming pared 6 bases from V and 0 bases from J, leaving 15 bases between. Germline lookup yields CDR1 SGHAT and CDR2 FQNNGV. The CDR3 is 15 residues long. The CDR3 DNA reads as TGTGCCAGCAGTTATAATGGGGGAAGCTCCTACGAGCAGTACTTC. It translates to CASSYNGGSSYEQYF.

The chain employs TRBV2 and TRBJ2-5; the match to TRBD1 covers 7 bases. V lost 5 bases, J lost 0 bases, and 6 bases stayed unmatched. The CDR3 loop spans 15 amino acids. Germline V gene sequence: CDR1 SNHLY, CDR2 FYNNEI. The CDR3 protein is CASSQGQFYQETQYF. CDR3 in DNA: TGTGCCAGCAGTCAGGGACAGTTTTACCAAGAGACCCAGTACTTC.

The chain combines TRBV3-1 (or the pseudogene TRBV3-2) with TRBJ2-5; TRBD2 is a possible D gene (5 bases). From germline, CDR1 is LGHDT and CDR2 YNNKEL (reference sequence). The CDR3 consists of 13 residues. The V and J ends lost 2 bases and 5 bases respectively, with 9 bases between them. As DNA, the CDR3 is TGTGCCAGCAGCCAATGGACTGGGGAGACCCAGTACTTC. Translated, it gives CASSQWTGETQYF.

The V call is TRBV7-8, the J call TRBJ2-1; D unclear. Germline CDR1 is SGHVS and CDR2 is FQNEAQ. This CDR3 contains 14 residues. V lost 6 bases and J 2 bases, leaving 11 bases between the germline ends. The CDR3 DNA follows: TGTGCCAGCAGTTATAAAGGGCCCTACAATGAGCAGTTCTTC. The encoded protein is CASSYKGPYNEQFF.

This sequence joins TRBV12-5 and TRBJ1-4; D call uncertain. The CDR3 has 12 amino acids. Germline V gives CDR1 LGHNT, CDR2 FRNRAP. Trimming took off 8 bases at V and 5 bases at J, with 9 bases between the two ends. The CDR3 spells CASSRGNEKLFF. In DNA, the CDR3 is TGTGCTAGTAGCCGAGGGAATGAAAAACTGTTTTTT.

V usage is TRBV29-1 and J usage is TRBJ1-2; D not resolved. V was shortened by 5 bases and J by 0 bases, with 10 bases between the two germline ends. CDR1 and CDR2 from the germline V gene are SQVTM and ANQGSEA. There are 13 residues in the CDR3. This CDR3 reads CSVLSGANYGYTF. The CDR3 DNA reads TGCAGCGTTCTTTCCGGGGCTAACTATGGCTACACCTTC.

The genes are TRBV2 and TRBJ1-2, with D perhaps matching TRBD1 (6 bases). CDR3 length equals 15 residues. V lost 6 bases and J 6 bases, leaving 20 bases between the germline ends. Germline-derived CDR1 and CDR2 are SNHLY and FYNNEI. The CDR3 spells CASRGNMGGVNGYTF. Written as DNA, the CDR3 is TGTGCCAGCAGGGGAAATATGGGGGGCGTCAATGGCTACACCTTC. Supplemented by reference TRBV2 and TRBJ1-2, the full variable domain reads EPEVTQTPSHQVTQMGQEVILRCVPISNHLYFYWYRQILGQKVEFLVSFYNNEISEKSEIFDDQFSVERPDGSNFTLKIRSTKLEDSAMYFCASRGNMGGVNGYTFGSGTRLTVV.

The V call is TRBV15, the J call TRBJ1-5; D is uncertain. Germline V gives CDR1 LNHNV, CDR2 YYDKDF (reference sequence). The CDR3 extends over 16 amino acids. Deletions cut 0 bases from V and 4 bases from J, with 13 bases between. In DNA form, the CDR3 reads TGTGCCACCAGCAGAGATAGTCAGGATACTAATCAGCCCCAGCATTTT. Translating it yields CATSRDSQDTNQPQHF. Full variable domain (outside the CDR3, taken from reference TRBV15 and TRBJ1-5): DAMVIQNPRYQVTQFGKPVTLSCSQTLNHNVMYWYQQKSSQAPKLLFHYYDKDFNNEADTPDNFQSRRPNTSFCFLDIRSPGLGDTAMYLCATSRDSQDTNQPQHFGDGTRLSIL.

Only one count was recorded for this clone. The rearrangement joins TRBV3-1 (or the pseudogene TRBV3-2) to TRBJ1-1; TRBD1 aligns across 7 bases. After removal of 4 bases from V and 5 bases from J, the junction contained 7 bases not matched to a gene. Germline assignment: CDR1 LGHDT and CDR2 YNNKEL (reference sequence). The CDR3 is 14 amino acids. The DNA for the CDR3 is TGTGCCAGCAGCCCCAGGGGGGAGGAAACTGAAGCTTTCTTT. It specifies CASSPRGEETEAFF.

The genes are TRBV5-1 and TRBJ1-6; D is unclear. Trimming cost V 0 bases and J 10 bases, with 8 bases left between them. Germline V gene lookup returns CDR1 SGHRS and CDR2 YFSETQ. The CDR3 is 13 residues long. The CDR3 bases are TGCGCCAGCAGCTTGGGGGTCCAATCACCCCTCCACTTT. Amino acids: CASSLGVQSPLHF.

The chain employs TRBV7-9 and TRBJ2-3, with TRBD2 matching over 11 bases. Trimming at V came to 4 bases and at J to 0 bases, leaving 3 bases not matched to a gene. CDR3 length equals 16 residues. CDR1 and CDR2 (germline): SEHNR, FQNEAQ (reference sequence). CDR3 amino acids: CASSSLAGGSTDTQYF. DNA of the CDR3: TGTGCCAGCAGCTCCCTAGCGGGGGGTAGCACAGATACGCAGTATTTT.

The genes are TRBV12-3 or TRBV12-4 and TRBJ2-2; perhaps TRBD2 as D (5 bases). The CDR3 totals 13 residues. Between the trimmed V and J ends, which lost 3 bases and 9 bases, there was a span of 11 bases. The CDR3, as DNA: TGTGCCAGCAGTTTTTTAGCGCCCAGGGAGCTGTTTTTT. This translates into CASSFLAPRELFF.

The rearrangement joins TRBV5-8 to TRBJ2-3; 11 positions match TRBD1. Germline V CDR1 and CDR2: SGHTS, YDEGEE. V gave up 3 bases and J gave up 5 bases; unmatched junction bases: 5. The CDR3 sequence is 15 residues long. The DNA of the CDR3 is TGTGCCAGCAGCTCGGACAGGGGGCGAGTAGATACGCAGTATTTT. Translated: CASSSDRGRVDTQYF.

The chain employs TRBV30 and TRBJ2-1, with TRBD2 as a possible D gene (5 bases). Germline V gene lookup returns CDR1 GTSNPN and CDR2 SVGIG (reference sequence). CDR3 size: 12 residues. V was cut by 1 base and J by 12 bases, with 13 bases left in between. The CDR3 nucleotides are TGTGCCTGGAGTGGAGGGCCGGTTAGGCAGTTCTTC. Translated: CAWSGGPVRQFF.

To note about this clone: One junction end does not reproduce the germline sequence, and a read error may be involved. The CDR3 here is CASSPRQDQGTQYF. CDR3 bases: TGTGCCAGCAGCCCGCGACAGGATCAAGGGACCCAGTACTTC. The chain joins TRBV11-2 to TRBJ2-5; a possible D gene is TRBD1 (6 bases). The CDR3 covers 14 residues. Germline assignment: CDR1 SGHAT and CDR2 FQNNGV.

The chain links TRBV5-1 to TRBJ2-1; 11 positions agree with TRBD2. The CDR3 is 15 residues long. Germline assignment: CDR1 SGHRS and CDR2 YFSETQ. V was pared by 3 bases and J by 4 bases, with 3 bases of the junction left unmatched. The CDR3 protein is CASSSGTSGYNEQFF. CDR3 nucleotides: TGCGCCAGCAGCTCCGGGACTAGCGGTTACAATGAGCAGTTCTTC.

J is TRBJ1-4 and V is TRBV6-5; unclear D gene. Germline loops: CDR1 MNHEY, CDR2 SVGAGI. Trimming cost V 2 bases and J 4 bases, with 8 bases left between them. The CDR3 sequence is 14 residues long. DNA of the CDR3: TGTGCCAGCAGTTACCGCAGGATTAATGAAAAACTGTTTTTT. This sequence encodes CASSYRRINEKLFF.

The chain employs TRBV2 and TRBJ1-6, with D possibly matching TRBD1 (5 bases). The CDR3 is 16 amino acids. V was shortened by 1 base and J by 3 bases, with 10 bases between the two germline ends. Per germline, CDR1 SNHLY and CDR2 FYNNEI. CDR3 region: CASSEGQGSYNSPLHF. DNA of the CDR3: TGTGCCAGCAGTGAAGGGCAGGGTAGCTATAATTCACCCCTCCACTTT.

This rearrangement joins TRBV4-2 to TRBJ1-5, with 9 positions matching TRBD1. Germline lookup yields CDR1 LGHNA and CDR2 YNFKEQ. There are 16 residues in the CDR3. The V and J ends lost 4 bases and 0 bases, in that order; junction bases with no gene match: 4. In DNA form, the CDR3 reads TGTGCCAGCAGCCTTGACAGGGGGTTTAGCAATCAGCCCCAGCATTTT. This encodes CASSLDRGFSNQPQHF.